The 9 T cell receptor beta chains below come from one sample, sequenced in a study of human T cells and chemical hapten exposure. Regarding time point: patch test 1, 2 weeks after DPC sensitization. The treatment denotes: therapeutic diphenylcyclopropenone sensitization with weekly scalp DPC. One entry per CDR3 protein, called by TCRdb with MiXCR from the RACE reads. The sample contains some 400,000 distinct CDR3 sequences, 4.8% of which appear only once. This material consisted of whole blood, taken in connection with sensitization to the hapten diphenylcyclopropenone (DPC). These receptors came from a woman in her 50s with alopecia areata. Some clones in this sample may be carry-over from other donors' samples.

This clonotype was found a few times. The chain joins TRBV5-1 to TRBJ1-2, with D possibly being TRBD1 (5 bases). Germline loops: CDR1 SGHRS, CDR2 YFSETQ. The CDR3 totals 14 residues. V was clipped by 0 bases and J by 7 bases, with 13 bases between them. The CDR3 sequence: CASSLGRETGGYTF. As DNA, the CDR3 is TGCGCCAGCAGCTTGGGCAGGGAGACGGGTGGCTACACCTTC. Using reference TRBV5-1 and TRBJ1-2 for the parts outside the CDR3, the full variable domain is KAGVTQTPRYLIKTRGQQVTLSCSPISGHRSVSWYQQTPGQGLQFLFEYFSETQRNKGNFPGRFSGRQFSNSRSEMNVSTLELGDSALYLCASSLGRETGGYTFGSGTRLTVV.

This clonotype was seen more than once but under ten times. The V gene is TRBV28, the J gene TRBJ1-5, with 9 bases matching TRBD1. Trimming took 2 bases from V and 4 from J; bases not matched to a gene: 3. The length of the CDR3 is 15 residues. Germline CDR1 and CDR2: MDHEN and SYDVKM. The CDR3 here is CASSLGDRVNQPQHF. CDR3 in DNA: TGTGCCAGCAGTTTAGGGGACAGGGTGAATCAGCCCCAGCATTTT.

The J gene is TRBJ1-1, the V gene TRBV6-1; 8 bases agree with TRBD1. Trimming removed 7 bases from V and 2 bases from J; junction bases left unmatched: 6. This CDR3 contains 14 residues. In germline, CDR1 is MNHNS, CDR2 SASEGT. The CDR3 DNA reads TGTGCCAGCAAGGACAGGGAGGGTAACACTGAAGCTTTCTTT. Translation gives CASKDREGNTEAFF.

This clonotype was observed many times. This chain uses TRBV19 with TRBJ1-4; D might be TRBD1 (5 bases). Germline V gene data show CDR1 as LNHDA and CDR2 as SQIVND (reference sequence). The V gene lost 3 bases and the J gene lost 3 bases, with 14 bases spanning the gap. The CDR3 spans 16 residues. The CDR3: CASSMGRDGANEKLFF. The DNA of the CDR3 is TGTGCCAGTAGTATGGGCAGGGACGGCGCTAATGAAAAACTGTTTTTT.

This clonotype has ten or more counts. This chain joins TRBV12-5 and TRBJ2-6, with a possible D match to TRBD1 (6 bases). V lost 5 bases and J lost 0, with 17 bases in between. Germline V CDR1 and CDR2: LGHNT, FRNRAP. This CDR3 is 18 amino acids long. The CDR3 DNA reads as TGTGCTAGTGGTCAAAAGACAGGTCTATACTCTGGGGCCAACGTCCTGACTTTC. Its protein product is CASGQKTGLYSGANVLTF.

This clonotype has more than one count but fewer than ten. The gene calls are TRBV10-3 and TRBJ2-7; TRBD2 aligns across 11 bases. In germline, CDR1 is ENHRY, CDR2 SYGVKD. V lost 8 bases, J lost 2 bases, and 5 bases stayed unmatched. The CDR3 is 14 residues long. The DNA for the CDR3 is TGTGCCATCGGAACTAGCGGGGGTGCCTACGAGCAGTACTTC. Protein: CAIGTSGGAYEQYF.

This clonotype was counted between two and nine times. The chain employs TRBV18 and TRBJ2-3; D possibly corresponds to TRBD1 (6 bases). The germline V and J ends were trimmed by 2 bases and 2 bases, with 14 bases remaining between them. Germline-derived CDR1 and CDR2 are KGHSH and LQKENI. The CDR3 contains 16 residues. The CDR3 region has the DNA TGTGCCAGCTCACCAGGCTCCGGACAGTTCACAGATACGCAGTATTTT. Translation: CASSPGSGQFTDTQYF. Looking up the rest from reference TRBV18 and TRBJ2-3 gives the full variable domain: NAGVMQNPRHLVRRRGQEARLRCSPMKGHSHVYWYRQLPEEGLKFMVYLQKENIIDESGMPKERFSAEFPKEGPSILRIQQVVRGDSAAYFCASSPGSGQFTDTQYFGPGTRLTVL.

This CDR3 reads CASSLRVSPYEQYF. In nucleotides, the CDR3 is TGTGCCAGCAGCCTACGGGTGAGCCCCTACGAGCAGTACTTC. This chain connects TRBV5-4 to TRBJ2-7; no clear D. The V gene's germline CDR1 is SGHNT and CDR2 YYREEE (reference sequence). V was clipped by 4 bases and J by 2 bases, with 13 bases between them. The CDR3 covers 14 residues.

CDR3 sequence reads: CSASLPVSGWETQYF. The CDR3 DNA follows: TGCAGTGCTAGCCTACCGGTTTCAGGGTGGGAGACCCAGTACTTC. J is TRBJ2-5 and V is TRBV20-1; D may be TRBD1 (5 bases). Germline assignment: CDR1 DFQATT and CDR2 SNEGSKA (reference sequence). The CDR3 has 15 residues. Between the trimmed V and J ends, which lost 3 bases and 5 bases, there was a span of 19 bases.